Sequencing of this T cell receptor beta chain was carried out in a study of cytotoxic CD8 clonotypes in ibrutinib-treated CLL. Study overall: IGHV unmutated around 17; relapsed/refractory about a dozen; treatment-naive over 14. The samples contained a few hundred thousand productive templates on average. They also contained an average of roughly 99,000 productive rearrangements.

Germline V lookup: CDR1 SSHAT, CDR2 FNYEAQ (reference sequence). This CDR3 region has 15 residues. The method was immunoSEQ multiplex PCR; TCRdb's version includes in-frame clones alone and lacks a portion of them. The sample holds over 150,000 clones, about four fifths seen once. As to this clone: Its target is not known. One end of the junction does not line up with germline, which may come from a read error.

The study's findings and limits: The study found baseline clonality above age-matched healthy donors, tracking circulating CD8+ T-cell counts. Clonality showed a rise at ibrutinib response that reversed toward baseline at progression.

The material sequenced was PBMCs, taken after 12 months of ibrutinib treatment. The clonotype was recovered from a human donor with chronic lymphocytic leukemia. This chain connects TRBV7-7 to TRBJ2-5, with TRBD2 matching 7 bases. The DNA for the CDR3 is TGTGCTAGCAGCTTAAGGTGGGAGGGCCAGGAGACCCAGTACTTC. This sequence encodes CASSLRWEGQETQYF.